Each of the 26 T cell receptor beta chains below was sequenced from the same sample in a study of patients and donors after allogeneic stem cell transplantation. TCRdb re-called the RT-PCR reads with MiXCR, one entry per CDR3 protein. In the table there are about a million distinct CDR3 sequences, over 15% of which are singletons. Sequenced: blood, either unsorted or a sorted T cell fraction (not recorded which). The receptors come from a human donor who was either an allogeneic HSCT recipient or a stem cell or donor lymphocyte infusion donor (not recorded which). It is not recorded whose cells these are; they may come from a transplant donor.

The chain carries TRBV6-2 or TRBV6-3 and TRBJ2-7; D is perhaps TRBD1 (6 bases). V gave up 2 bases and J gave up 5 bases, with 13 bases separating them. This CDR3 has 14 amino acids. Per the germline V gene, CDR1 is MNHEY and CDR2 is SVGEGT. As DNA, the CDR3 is TGTGCCAGCAGTTACGTGGGGGCGCAAAACGAGCAGTACTTC. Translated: CASSYVGAQNEQYF.

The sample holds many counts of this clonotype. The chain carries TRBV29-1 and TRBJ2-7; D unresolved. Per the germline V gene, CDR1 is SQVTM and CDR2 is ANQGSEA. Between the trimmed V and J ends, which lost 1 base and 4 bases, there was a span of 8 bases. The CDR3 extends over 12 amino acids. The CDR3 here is CSVEVGQYEQYF. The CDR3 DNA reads TGCAGCGTTGAAGTCGGGCAGTACGAGCAGTACTTC.

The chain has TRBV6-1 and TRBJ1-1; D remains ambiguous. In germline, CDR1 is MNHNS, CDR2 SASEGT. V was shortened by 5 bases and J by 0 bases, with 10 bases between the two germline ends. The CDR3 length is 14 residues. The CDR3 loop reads CASSPRQVNTEAFF. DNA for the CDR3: TGTGCCAGCAGTCCACGACAAGTGAACACTGAAGCTTTCTTT.

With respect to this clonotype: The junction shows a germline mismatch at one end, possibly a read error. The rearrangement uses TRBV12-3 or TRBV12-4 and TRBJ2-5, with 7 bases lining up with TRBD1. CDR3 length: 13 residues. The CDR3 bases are TGTACCAGCAGGCCCGGGACAGAAGAGACCCAGTACTTC. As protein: CTSRPGTEETQYF.

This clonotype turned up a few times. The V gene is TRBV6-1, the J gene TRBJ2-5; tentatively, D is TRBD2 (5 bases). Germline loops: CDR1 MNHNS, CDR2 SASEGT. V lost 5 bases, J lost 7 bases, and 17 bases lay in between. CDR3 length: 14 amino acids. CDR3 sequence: CASSQERTAGTQYF. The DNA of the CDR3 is TGTGCCAGCAGTCAAGAGAGGACGGCGGGGACCCAGTACTTC.

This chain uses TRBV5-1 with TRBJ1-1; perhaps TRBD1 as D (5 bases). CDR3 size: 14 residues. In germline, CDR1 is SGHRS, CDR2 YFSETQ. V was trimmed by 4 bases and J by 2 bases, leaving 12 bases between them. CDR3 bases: TGCGCCAGCAGCCGGGACCGGATCAACACTGAAGCTTTCTTT. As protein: CASSRDRINTEAFF.

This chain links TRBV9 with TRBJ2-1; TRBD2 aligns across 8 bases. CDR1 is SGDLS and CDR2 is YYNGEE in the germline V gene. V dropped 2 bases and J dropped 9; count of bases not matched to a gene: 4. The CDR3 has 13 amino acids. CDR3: CASSVGTSGEQFF. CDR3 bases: TGTGCCAGCAGCGTCGGGACTAGTGGTGAGCAGTTCTTC.

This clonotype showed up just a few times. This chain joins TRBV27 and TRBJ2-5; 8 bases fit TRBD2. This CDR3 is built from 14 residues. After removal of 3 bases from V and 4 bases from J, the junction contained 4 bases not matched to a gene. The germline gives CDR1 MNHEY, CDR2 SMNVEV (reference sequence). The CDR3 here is CASSFGTRAETQYF. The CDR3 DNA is TGTGCCAGCAGTTTCGGGACTAGGGCAGAGACCCAGTACTTC.

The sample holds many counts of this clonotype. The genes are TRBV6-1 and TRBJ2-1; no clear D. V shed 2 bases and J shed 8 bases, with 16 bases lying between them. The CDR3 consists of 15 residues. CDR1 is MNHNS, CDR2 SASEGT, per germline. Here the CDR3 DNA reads TGTGCCAGCAGTGAATTCGCCCCTTACTCCCATGAGCAGTTCTTC. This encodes CASSEFAPYSHEQFF.

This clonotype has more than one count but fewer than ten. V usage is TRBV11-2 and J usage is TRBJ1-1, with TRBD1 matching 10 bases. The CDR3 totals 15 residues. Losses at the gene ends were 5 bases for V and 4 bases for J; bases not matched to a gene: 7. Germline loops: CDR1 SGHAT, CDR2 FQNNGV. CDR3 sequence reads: CASSQRQGASTEAFF. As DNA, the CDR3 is TGTGCCAGCAGCCAAAGACAGGGGGCGTCCACTGAAGCTTTCTTT.

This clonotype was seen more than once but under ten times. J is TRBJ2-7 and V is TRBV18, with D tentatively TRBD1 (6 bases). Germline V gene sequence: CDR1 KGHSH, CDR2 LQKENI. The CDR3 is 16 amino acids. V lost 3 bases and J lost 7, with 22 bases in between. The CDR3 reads CASSPGQPGGIVEQYF. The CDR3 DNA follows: TGTGCCAGCTCACCCGGACAGCCCGGAGGCATTGTAGAGCAGTACTTC. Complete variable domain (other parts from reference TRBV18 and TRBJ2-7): NAGVMQNPRHLVRRRGQEARLRCSPMKGHSHVYWYRQLPEEGLKFMVYLQKENIIDESGMPKERFSAEFPKEGPSILRIQQVVRGDSAAYFCASSPGQPGGIVEQYFGPGTRLTVT.

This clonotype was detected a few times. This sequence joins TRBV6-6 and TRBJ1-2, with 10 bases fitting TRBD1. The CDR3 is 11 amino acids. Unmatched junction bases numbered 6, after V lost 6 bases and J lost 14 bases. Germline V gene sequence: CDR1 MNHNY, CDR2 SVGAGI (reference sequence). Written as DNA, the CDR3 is TGTGCCAGCAGCCGACAGGGGGCTGGGACCTTC. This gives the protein CASSRQGAGTF.

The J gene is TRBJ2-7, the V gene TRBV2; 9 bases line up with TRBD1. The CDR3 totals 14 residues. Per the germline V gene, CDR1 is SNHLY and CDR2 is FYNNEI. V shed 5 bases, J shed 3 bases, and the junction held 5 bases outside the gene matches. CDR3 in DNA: TGTGCCAGCAGTCACCTGACAGGGGGCTACGAGCAGTACTTC. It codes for CASSHLTGGYEQYF.

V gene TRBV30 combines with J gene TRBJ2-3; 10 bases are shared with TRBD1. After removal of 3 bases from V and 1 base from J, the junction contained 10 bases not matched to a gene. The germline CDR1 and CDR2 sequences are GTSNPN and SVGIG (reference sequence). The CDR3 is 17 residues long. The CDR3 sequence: CAWSLKTGTGGTDTQYF. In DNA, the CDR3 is TGTGCCTGGAGCCTAAAAACCGGGACAGGGGGCACAGATACGCAGTATTTT.

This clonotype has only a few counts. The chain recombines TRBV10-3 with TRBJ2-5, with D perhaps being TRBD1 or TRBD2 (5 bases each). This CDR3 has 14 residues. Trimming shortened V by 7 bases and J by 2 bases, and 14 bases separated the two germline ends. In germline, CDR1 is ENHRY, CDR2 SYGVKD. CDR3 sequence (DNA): TGTGCCATCATGGGGGATCGCGGACAAGAGACCCAGTACTTC. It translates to CAIMGDRGQETQYF.

The CDR3 loop is CASSKRQGPDTQYF. For the CDR3, the DNA is TGTGCCAGCAGTAAACGACAGGGCCCAGATACGCAGTATTTT. The V gene is TRBV2, the J gene TRBJ2-3; 7 nucleotides line up with TRBD1. CDR3 length: 14 residues. Germline assignment: CDR1 SNHLY and CDR2 FYNNEI. Trimming took 5 bases from V and 4 from J; bases not matched to a gene: 6.

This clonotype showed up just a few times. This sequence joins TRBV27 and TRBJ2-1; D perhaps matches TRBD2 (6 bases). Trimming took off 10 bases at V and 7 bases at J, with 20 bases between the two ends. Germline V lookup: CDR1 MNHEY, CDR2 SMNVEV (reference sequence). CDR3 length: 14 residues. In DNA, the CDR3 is TGTGCCACTTCTGGGGGGAGAAGAGTTAATGAGCAGTTCTTC. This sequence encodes CATSGGRRVNEQFF.

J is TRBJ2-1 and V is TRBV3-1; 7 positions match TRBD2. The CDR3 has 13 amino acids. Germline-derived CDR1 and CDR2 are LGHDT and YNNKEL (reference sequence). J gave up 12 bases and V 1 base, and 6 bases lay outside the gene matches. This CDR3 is CASSQGLALRQFF. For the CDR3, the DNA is TGTGCCAGCAGCCAAGGACTAGCTCTTAGGCAGTTCTTC.

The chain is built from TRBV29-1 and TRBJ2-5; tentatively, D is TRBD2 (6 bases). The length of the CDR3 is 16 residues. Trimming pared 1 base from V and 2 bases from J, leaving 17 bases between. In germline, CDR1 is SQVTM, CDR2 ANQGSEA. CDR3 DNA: TGCAGCGTTGAAGGGGATGCGGGACTCTTACAAGAGACCCAGTACTTC. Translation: CSVEGDAGLLQETQYF.

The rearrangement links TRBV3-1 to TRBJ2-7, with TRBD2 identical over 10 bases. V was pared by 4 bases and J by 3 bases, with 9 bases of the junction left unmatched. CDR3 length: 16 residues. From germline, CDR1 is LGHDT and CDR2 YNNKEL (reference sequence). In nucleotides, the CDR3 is TGTGCCAGCAGCCCCCGGACTAGCGGAGTGAACTACGAGCAGTACTTC. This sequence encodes CASSPRTSGVNYEQYF.

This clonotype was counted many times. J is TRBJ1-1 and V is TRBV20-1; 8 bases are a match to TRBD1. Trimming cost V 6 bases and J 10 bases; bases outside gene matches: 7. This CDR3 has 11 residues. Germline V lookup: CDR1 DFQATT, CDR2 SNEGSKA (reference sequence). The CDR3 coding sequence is TGCAGTGCAACGGGACAGGCTAGAGCTTTCTTT. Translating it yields CSATGQARAFF.

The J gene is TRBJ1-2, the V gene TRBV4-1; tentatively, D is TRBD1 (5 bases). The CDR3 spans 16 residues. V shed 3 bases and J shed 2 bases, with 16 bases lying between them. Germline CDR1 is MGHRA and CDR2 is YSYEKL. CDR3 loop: CASSQGAGRSNYGYTF. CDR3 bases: TGCGCCAGCAGCCAGGGAGCGGGGCGTTCAAACTATGGCTACACCTTC.

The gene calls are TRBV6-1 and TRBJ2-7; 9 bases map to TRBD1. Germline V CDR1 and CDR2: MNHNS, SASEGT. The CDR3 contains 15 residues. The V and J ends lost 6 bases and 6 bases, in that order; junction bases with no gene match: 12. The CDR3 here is CASSTPGTGNTEQYF. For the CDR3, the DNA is TGTGCCAGCAGCACGCCAGGGACAGGGAATACCGAGCAGTACTTC.

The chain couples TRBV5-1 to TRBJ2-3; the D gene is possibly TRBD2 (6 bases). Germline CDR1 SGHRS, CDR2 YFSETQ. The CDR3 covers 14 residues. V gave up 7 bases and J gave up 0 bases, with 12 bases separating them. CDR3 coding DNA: TGCGCCAGCCAACGGAGGGCCAGCACAGATACGCAGTATTTT. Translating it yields CASQRRASTDTQYF. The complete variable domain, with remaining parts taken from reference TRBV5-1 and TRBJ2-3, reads KAGVTQTPRYLIKTRGQQVTLSCSPISGHRSVSWYQQTPGQGLQFLFEYFSETQRNKGNFPGRFSGRQFSNSRSEMNVSTLELGDSALYLCASQRRASTDTQYFGPGTRLTVL.

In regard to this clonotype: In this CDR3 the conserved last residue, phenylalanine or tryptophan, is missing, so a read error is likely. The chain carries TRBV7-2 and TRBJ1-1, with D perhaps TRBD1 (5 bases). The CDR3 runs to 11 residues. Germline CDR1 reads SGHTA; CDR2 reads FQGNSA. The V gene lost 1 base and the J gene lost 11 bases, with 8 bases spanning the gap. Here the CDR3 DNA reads TGTGCCAGCAGCTTAGGGGACGATGCTTTCCTT. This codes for CASSLGDDAFL.

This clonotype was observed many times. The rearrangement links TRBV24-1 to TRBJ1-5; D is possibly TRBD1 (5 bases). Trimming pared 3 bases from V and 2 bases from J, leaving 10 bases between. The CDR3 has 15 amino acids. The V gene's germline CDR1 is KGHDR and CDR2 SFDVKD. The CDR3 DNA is TGTGCCACCAGTGATCGGGACGCGGGCAATCAGCCCCAGCATTTT. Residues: CATSDRDAGNQPQHF.